This T cell receptor (beta chain) was sequenced in a study of blood T cell repertoires in COVID-19. Repertoires were generated with immunoSEQ multiplex PCR, while TCRdb's copy carries only in-frame clones and drops some. This table has hundreds of thousands of clones, roughly 91% appearing once. The V gene's germline CDR1 is SGHTA and CDR2 FQGTGA. Trimming cost V 5 bases and J 6 bases; bases outside gene matches: 8. The CDR3 has 15 amino acids. This chain joins TRBV7-3 and TRBJ2-2, with 8 bases matching TRBD2. The sequence was obtained from a woman between 25 and 40 years old with COVID-19, enrolled during active disease. The sample comprised peripheral blood. CDR3 amino acids: CASSEGGSGAGELFF. DNA of the CDR3: TGTGCCAGCAGCGAAGGGGGTAGCGGGGCCGGGGAGCTGTTTTTT. Drawing the rest from reference TRBV7-3 and TRBJ2-2, the complete variable domain is GAGVSQTPSNKVTEKGKYVELRCDPISGHTALYWYRQSLGQGPEFLIYFQGTGAADDSGLPNDRFFAVRPEGSVSTLKIQRTERGDSAVYLCASSEGGSGAGELFFGEGSRLTVL.